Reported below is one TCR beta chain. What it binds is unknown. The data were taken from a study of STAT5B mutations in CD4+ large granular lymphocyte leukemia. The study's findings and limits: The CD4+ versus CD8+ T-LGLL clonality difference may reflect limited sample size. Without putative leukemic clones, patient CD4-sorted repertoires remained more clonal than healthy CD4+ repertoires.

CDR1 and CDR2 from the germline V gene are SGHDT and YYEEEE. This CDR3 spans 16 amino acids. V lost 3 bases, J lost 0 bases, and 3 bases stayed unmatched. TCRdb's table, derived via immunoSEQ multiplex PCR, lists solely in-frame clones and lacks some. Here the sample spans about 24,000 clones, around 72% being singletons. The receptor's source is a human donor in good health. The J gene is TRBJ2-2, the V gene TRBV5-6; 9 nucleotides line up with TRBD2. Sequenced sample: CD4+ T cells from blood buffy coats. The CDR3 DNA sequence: TGTGCCAGCAGCTATCTAGCGGGGACGAACACCGGGGAGCTGTTTTTT. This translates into CASSYLAGTNTGELFF.